The text below deals with one TCR beta chain. The antigen is not known. The sample is drawn from a study of CD8+CD57+ T cells in acquired aplastic anemia. For the study at large: Across the sorted CD4+ and CD8+ cells, DNA amounts averaged approximately 3.1 ug.

Both TCR beta VDJ combination and CDR3 sequence profiling were carried out. Genomic DNA was the template for this profiling. TCRdb re-called the reads through MiXCR, storing one row per CDR3 protein. The sample holds some 47,000 distinct CDR3 sequences, 70% to 80% seen once. V lost 5 bases, J lost 5 bases, and 12 bases lay in between. The germline V gene encodes CDR1 LNHDA and CDR2 SQIVND (reference sequence). CDR3 length: 13 amino acids. Findings and caveats of the study: Comparison of patients with controls identified approximately 28 shared CD8+ CDR3 sequences.

Specimen: sorted CD4+, CD8+, or CD8+CD57+ T cells (not recorded which) from PBMCs. This rearrangement joins TRBV19 to TRBJ1-1; no clear D. The sequence derives from a human donor in good health, serving as a control. CDR3 amino acids: CASSPTDGTEAFF. The DNA for the CDR3 is TGTGCCAGTAGTCCAACCGATGGGACTGAAGCTTTCTTT.